These 2 T cell receptor beta chains were sequenced from one sample in a study of cytomegalovirus exposure and HLA in healthy donors. A multiplex PCR was run with 60 Vbeta primers and 13 Jbeta primers. The method was immunoSEQ multiplex PCR; TCRdb's version includes in-frame clones alone and lacks a portion of them. Counted here are 25,000 or so clones, 79% occurring once; the ten biggest clones make up approximately 4.9%. Sequenced sample: PBMCs. The receptors stem from a male donor in good health and CMV-seronegative.

This chain uses TRBV28 with TRBJ1-2, with 8 bases matching TRBD1. Germline lookup yields CDR1 MDHEN and CDR2 SYDVKM. Trimming removed 6 bases from V and 5 bases from J; junction bases left unmatched: 11. The CDR3 is 15 residues long. The CDR3 DNA reads TGTGCCAGCAGCCAAACCGGACAGGGACGGTATGGCTACACCTTC. Amino acids: CASSQTGQGRYGYTF.

The rearrangement links TRBV2 to TRBJ1-1; no clear D. This CDR3 has 15 residues. Germline-derived CDR1 and CDR2 are SNHLY and FYNNEI. V lost 4 bases to trimming and J lost 1 base, with 13 bases between them. CDR3 nucleotides: TGTGCCAGCAGTGTTTTTGGGCAGGCGAACACTGAAGCTTTCTTT. Protein sequence: CASSVFGQANTEAFF. Supplemented by reference TRBV2 and TRBJ1-1, the full variable domain reads EPEVTQTPSHQVTQMGQEVILRCVPISNHLYFYWYRQILGQKVEFLVSFYNNEISEKSEIFDDQFSVERPDGSNFTLKIRSTKLEDSAMYFCASSVFGQANTEAFFGQGTRLTVV.